This passage covers 8 T cell receptor beta chains from one sample sequenced in a study of long-term antiretroviral therapy in people with HIV. The authors ran the immunoSEQ assay, v3.0, at survey level. Assay: immunoSEQ multiplex PCR; the TCRdb copy retains only in-frame clones and omits some. The sample records some 35,000 clones, 94% being singletons. The source was unsorted PBMCs, collected about 5.1 years after starting antiretroviral therapy. The receptors stem from a woman aged 45 to 65 with HIV.

The CDR3 bases are TGTGCCAGCAGCTCGGGACAGATTAATGAAAAACTGTTTTTT. Its protein product is CASSSGQINEKLFF. The V call is TRBV7-9, the J call TRBJ1-4; 7 nucleotides align to TRBD1. This CDR3 has 14 residues. Germline V lookup: CDR1 SEHNR, CDR2 FQNEAQ (reference sequence). Losses at the gene ends were 4 bases for V and 4 bases for J; bases not matched to a gene: 3. The variable domain in full, with the rest retrieved from reference TRBV7-9 and TRBJ1-4, is DTGVSQNPRHKITKRGQNVTFRCDPISEHNRLYWYRQTLGQGPEFLTYFQNEAQLEKSRLLSDRFSAERPKGSFSTLEIQRTEQGDSAMYLCASSSGQINEKLFFGSGTQLSVL.

V usage is TRBV6-4 and J usage is TRBJ1-2, with 9 positions matching TRBD1. V lost 5 bases and J lost 4; bases outside the gene matches: 5. CDR1 is MRHNA and CDR2 is SNTAGT in the germline V gene. This CDR3 is built from 14 residues. CDR3 DNA: TGTGCCAGCAGTCCCGGGACAGGGCTCTATGGCTACACCTTC. It is translated as CASSPGTGLYGYTF.

The chain employs TRBV5-6 and TRBJ2-4; D not resolved. The V gene's germline CDR1 is SGHDT and CDR2 YYEEEE. CDR3 length equals 15 residues. V was cut by 0 bases and J by 1 base, with 8 bases left in between. The CDR3 spells CASSLEGLAKNIQYF. The CDR3 region has the DNA TGTGCCAGCAGCTTGGAAGGCCTGGCCAAAAACATTCAGTACTTC.

The chain links TRBV2 to TRBJ1-6, with TRBD1 as a possible D gene (6 bases). CDR3 length: 15 residues. The V and J ends lost 1 base and 3 bases respectively, with 7 bases between them. CDR1 SNHLY and CDR2 FYNNEI come from the germline V gene. DNA for the CDR3: TGTGCCAGCAGTGAAGGGGACAACTATAATTCACCCCTCCACTTT. Encoded protein: CASSEGDNYNSPLHF.

The CDR3 protein is CSIYGEGEAFF. The CDR3 nucleotides read TGCAGCATATACGGGGAGGGGGAAGCTTTCTTT. The chain has TRBV29-1 and TRBJ1-1, with TRBD1 as a possible D gene (5 bases). The V end lost 8 bases, the J end lost 8 bases, and 15 bases lay between the germline ends. Germline CDR1 reads SQVTM; CDR2 reads ANQGSEA. This CDR3 contains 11 residues.

Notes on this clone: An end of the junction differs from the germline gene, which may be a read error. The rearrangement links TRBV15 to TRBJ2-3; 9 bases align to TRBD1. There are 15 residues in the CDR3. From germline, CDR1 is LNHNV and CDR2 YYDKDF (reference sequence). The DNA of the CDR3 is TGTGCCACCAGCGGAGACAGGGGGGAGACAGATACGCAGTATTTT. The encoded protein is CATSGDRGETDTQYF.

The chain links TRBV19 to TRBJ2-7; TRBD2 is a possible D gene (5 bases). The CDR3 is 11 residues long. Trimming cost V 5 bases and J 9 bases, with 11 bases left between them. From germline, CDR1 is LNHDA and CDR2 SQIVND (reference sequence). CDR3 sequence: CASSGSHWQYF. The DNA for the CDR3 is TGTGCCAGTAGTGGGAGTCATTGGCAGTACTTC.

The chain combines TRBV7-8 with TRBJ1-6; 7 positions agree with TRBD1. The germline V gene has CDR1 SGHVS and CDR2 FQNEAQ. The CDR3 has 17 residues. After removal of 5 bases from V and 0 bases from J, the junction contained 7 bases not matched to a gene. The CDR3 protein is CASSPRDSSSYNSPLHF. As DNA, the CDR3 is TGTGCCAGCAGCCCGAGGGACAGCAGCTCCTATAATTCACCCCTCCACTTT.